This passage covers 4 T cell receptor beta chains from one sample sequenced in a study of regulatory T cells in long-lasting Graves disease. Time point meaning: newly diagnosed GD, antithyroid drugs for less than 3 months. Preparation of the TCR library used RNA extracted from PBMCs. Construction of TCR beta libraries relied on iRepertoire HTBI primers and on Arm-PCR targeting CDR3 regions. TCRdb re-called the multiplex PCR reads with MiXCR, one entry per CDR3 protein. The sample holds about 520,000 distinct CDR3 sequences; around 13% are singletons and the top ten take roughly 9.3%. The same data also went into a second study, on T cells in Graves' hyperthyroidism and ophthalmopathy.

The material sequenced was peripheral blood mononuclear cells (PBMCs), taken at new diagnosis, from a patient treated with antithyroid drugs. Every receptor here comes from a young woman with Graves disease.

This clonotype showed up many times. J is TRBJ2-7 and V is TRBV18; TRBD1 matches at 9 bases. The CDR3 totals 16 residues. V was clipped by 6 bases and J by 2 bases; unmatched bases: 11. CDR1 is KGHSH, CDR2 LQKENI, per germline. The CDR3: CASSPGQGKGPYEQYF. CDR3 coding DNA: TGTGCCAGCTCCCCGGGACAGGGAAAAGGGCCCTACGAGCAGTACTTC.

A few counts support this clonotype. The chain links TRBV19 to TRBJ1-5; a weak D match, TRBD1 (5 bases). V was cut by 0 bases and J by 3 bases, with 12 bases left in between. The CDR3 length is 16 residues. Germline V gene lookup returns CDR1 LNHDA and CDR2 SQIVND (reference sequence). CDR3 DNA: TGTGCCAGTAGTATAGATACAGGTCTTTACAATCAGCCCCAGCATTTT. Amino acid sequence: CASSIDTGLYNQPQHF.

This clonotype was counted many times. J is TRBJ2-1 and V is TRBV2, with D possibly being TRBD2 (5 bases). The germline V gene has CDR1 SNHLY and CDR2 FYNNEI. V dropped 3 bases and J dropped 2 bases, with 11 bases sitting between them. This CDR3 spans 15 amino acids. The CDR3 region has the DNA TGTGCCAGCAGTGATGACCTAGCCCCCTACAATGAGCAGTTCTTC. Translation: CASSDDLAPYNEQFF. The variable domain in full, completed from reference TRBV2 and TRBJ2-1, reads EPEVTQTPSHQVTQMGQEVILRCVPISNHLYFYWYRQILGQKVEFLVSFYNNEISEKSEIFDDQFSVERPDGSNFTLKIRSTKLEDSAMYFCASSDDLAPYNEQFFGPGTRLTVL.

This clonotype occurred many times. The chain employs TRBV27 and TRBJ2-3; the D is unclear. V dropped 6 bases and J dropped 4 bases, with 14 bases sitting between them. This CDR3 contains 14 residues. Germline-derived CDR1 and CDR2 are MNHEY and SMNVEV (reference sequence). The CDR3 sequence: CASSPSGWADTQYF. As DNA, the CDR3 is TGTGCCAGCAGCCCAAGTGGTTGGGCAGATACGCAGTATTTT.